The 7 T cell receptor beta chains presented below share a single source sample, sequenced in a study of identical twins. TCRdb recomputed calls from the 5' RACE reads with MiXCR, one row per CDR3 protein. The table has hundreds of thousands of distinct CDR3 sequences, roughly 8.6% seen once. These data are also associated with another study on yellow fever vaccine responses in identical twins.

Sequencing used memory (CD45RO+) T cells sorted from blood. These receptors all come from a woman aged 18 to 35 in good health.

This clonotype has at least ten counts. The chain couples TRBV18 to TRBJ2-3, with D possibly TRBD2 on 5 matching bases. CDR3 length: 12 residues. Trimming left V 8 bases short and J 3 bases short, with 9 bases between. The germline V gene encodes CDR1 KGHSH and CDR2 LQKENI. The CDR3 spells CASSGGTDTQYF. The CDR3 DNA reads TGTGCCAGCAGTGGAGGAACAGATACGCAGTATTTT.

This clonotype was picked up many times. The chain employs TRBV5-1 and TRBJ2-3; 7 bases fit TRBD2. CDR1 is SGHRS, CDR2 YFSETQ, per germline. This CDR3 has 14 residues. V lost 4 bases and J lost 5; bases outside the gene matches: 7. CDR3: CASSPGLHEDTQYF. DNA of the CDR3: TGCGCCAGCAGCCCGGGACTACACGAAGATACGCAGTATTTT.

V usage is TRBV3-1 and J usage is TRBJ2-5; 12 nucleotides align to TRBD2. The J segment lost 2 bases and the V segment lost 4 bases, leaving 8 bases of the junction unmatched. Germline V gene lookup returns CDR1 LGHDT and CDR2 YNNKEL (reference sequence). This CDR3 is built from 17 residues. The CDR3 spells CASSPLAGGRPQETQYF. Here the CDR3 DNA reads TGTGCCAGCAGCCCCCTAGCGGGGGGGCGCCCACAAGAGACCCAGTACTTC.

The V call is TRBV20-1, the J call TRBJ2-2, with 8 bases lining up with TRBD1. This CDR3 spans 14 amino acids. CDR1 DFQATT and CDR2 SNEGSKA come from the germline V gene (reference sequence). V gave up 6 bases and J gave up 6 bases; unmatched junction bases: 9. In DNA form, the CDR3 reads TGCAGTGCCCATGGACAGGGTTGGGCCGGGGAGCTGTTTTTT. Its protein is CSAHGQGWAGELFF.

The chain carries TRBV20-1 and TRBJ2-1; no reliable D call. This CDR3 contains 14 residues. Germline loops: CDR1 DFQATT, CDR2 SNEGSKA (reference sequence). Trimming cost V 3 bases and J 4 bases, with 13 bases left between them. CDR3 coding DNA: TGCAGTGCTAGCCCACACCGGCAGTACAATGAGCAGTTCTTC. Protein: CSASPHRQYNEQFF.

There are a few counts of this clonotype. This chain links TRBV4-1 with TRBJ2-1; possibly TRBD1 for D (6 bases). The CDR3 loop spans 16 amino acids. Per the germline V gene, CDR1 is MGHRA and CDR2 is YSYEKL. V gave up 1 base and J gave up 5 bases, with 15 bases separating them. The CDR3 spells CASSQVGKGVNNEQFF. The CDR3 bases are TGCGCCAGCAGCCAAGTGGGGAAGGGGGTCAACAATGAGCAGTTCTTC.

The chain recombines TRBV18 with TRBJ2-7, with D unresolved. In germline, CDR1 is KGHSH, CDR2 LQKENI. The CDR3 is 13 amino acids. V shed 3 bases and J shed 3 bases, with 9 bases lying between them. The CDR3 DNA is TGTGCCAGCTCACCCCTCCTATACTACGAGCAGTACTTC. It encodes CASSPLLYYEQYF.